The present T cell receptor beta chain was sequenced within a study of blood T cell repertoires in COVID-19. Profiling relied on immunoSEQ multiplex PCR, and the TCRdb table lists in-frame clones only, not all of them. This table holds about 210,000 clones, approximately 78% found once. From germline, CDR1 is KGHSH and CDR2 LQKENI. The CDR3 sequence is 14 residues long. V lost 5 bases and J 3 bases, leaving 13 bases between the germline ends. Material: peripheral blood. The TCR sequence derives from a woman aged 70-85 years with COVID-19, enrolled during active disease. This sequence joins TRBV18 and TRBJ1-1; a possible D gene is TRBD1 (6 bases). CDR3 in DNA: TGTGCCAGCTCATCTGTCAGGGGCGACACTGAAGCTTTCTTT. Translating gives CASSSVRGDTEAFF.